This T cell receptor beta chain emerged from a study of PD-1 blockade in classical Hodgkin lymphoma. Study-level findings and limits: Complete responders matched newly diagnosed patients in baseline diversity.

This CDR3 has 14 residues. After removal of 2 bases from V and 8 bases from J, the junction contained 8 bases not matched to a gene. Per germline, CDR1 MNHEY and CDR2 SMNVEV (reference sequence). Assay used: immunoSEQ multiplex PCR; TCRdb lists only in-frame clones, some missing. The sample carries about 89,000 clones, 90% recorded once. Comments on this clone: Its antigen is unidentified.

Sample time point: cycle 4 day 1 (C4D1), after six to seven weeks of nivolumab. After autologous stem cell transplantation all patients relapsed, and prior brentuximab vedotin exposure differed between cohorts. The receptor was isolated from a human donor with classical Hodgkin lymphoma. The sequences come from peripheral blood mononuclear cells (PBMCs), collected before the fourth cycle of nivolumab. This chain connects TRBV27 to TRBJ1-2; 7 nucleotides line up with TRBD1. The CDR3 is CASSLISGTAGYTF. CDR3 nucleotides: TGTGCCAGCAGTTTAATTTCCGGGACAGCCGGCTACACCTTC.